The entry below describes one T cell receptor beta chain. The antigen remains unidentified. CD4+ T cells from unexposed donors were obtained before the COVID-19 pandemic (2011-2018). Isolation of CD4+ T cells took place after about eleven days in culture. Sequenced by immunoSEQ multiplex PCR; TCRdb stores in-frame clones only, minus some. The profile covers roughly 30,000 clones, with 76% appearing a single time and less than 20% taken by the ten largest. The data stem from a study of CD4 T cells in relation to SARS-CoV-2 and coronaviruses. Regarding the study as a whole: In around 60% of donors, memory CD4+ clonotypes crossrecognized SARS-CoV-2 and at least one common cold coronavirus spike.

The germline V gene has CDR1 LNHNV and CDR2 YYDKDF (reference sequence). This CDR3 contains 12 residues. Trimming took off 8 bases at V and 1 base at J, with 9 bases between the two ends. Sequences were obtained from CD4+ T cells from PBMCs, cultured in vitro. This clonotype originated in a human donor in good health. V and J are TRBV15 and TRBJ2-7; no definite D call. CDR3 loop: CATFSRSYEQYF. In DNA form, the CDR3 reads TGTGCCACCTTTTCCCGTTCCTACGAGCAGTACTTC.